The next 23 T cell receptor beta chains were all read from a single sample in a study of vaccination effects on CD4 cells after COVID-19. Before sequencing, viral peptide pools were used by the ViraFEST assay to expand antigen-specific CD4+ T cells. When less than 13 days of culture had elapsed, CD4+ T cells were isolated. According to PCR results, the person was infected with SARS-CoV-2 between March and December 2020. Antigen specificity for these receptors is unknown. Data came from immunoSEQ multiplex PCR; TCRdb stores just in-frame clones and leaves some out. The repertoire holds some 56,000 clones, more than 75% seen once, with approximately 5.8% in the top ten. Sequences were derived from CD4+ T cells from PBMCs cultured with HIV peptides, sampled before COVID-19 vaccination. The subset: HIV-1 Nef peptide pool negative control/reference culture. The receptors originated from a human donor who had a prior SARS-CoV-2 infection.

This clone was detected only once. The chain couples TRBV15 to TRBJ2-1, with no clear D. V lost 0 bases to trimming and J lost 10 bases, with 22 bases between them. Germline lookup yields CDR1 LNHNV and CDR2 YYDKDF (reference sequence). This CDR3 is built from 17 residues. The CDR3 nucleotides read TGTGCCACCAGCAGAGATGGGAATTTTGAGGTCACCTCGGAGCAGTTCTTC. Translating gives CATSRDGNFEVTSEQFF.

This clone was observed a handful of times. The CDR3 loop is CASTPAGLANTGELFF. CDR3 sequence (DNA): TGTGCCAGCACCCCGGCGGGGTTAGCCAACACCGGGGAGCTGTTTTTT. This chain links TRBV28 with TRBJ2-2; maybe TRBD2 (6 bases). V lost 7 bases to trimming and J lost 2 bases, with 17 bases between them. This CDR3 has 16 amino acids. The germline V gene encodes CDR1 MDHEN and CDR2 SYDVKM.

This chain connects TRBV3-1 (or the pseudogene TRBV3-2) to TRBJ1-1; D is unclear. Germline V lookup: CDR1 LGHDT, CDR2 YNNKEL (reference sequence). The length of the CDR3 is 14 residues. V was pared by 3 bases and J by 0 bases, with 8 bases between. The CDR3 DNA sequence: TGTGCCAGCAGCCATACATACGTGAACACTGAAGCTTTCTTT. It yields the protein CASSHTYVNTEAFF.

CDR3 region: CAWSVLDSTYGYTF. The CDR3 bases are TGTGCCTGGAGTGTACTTGACAGTACGTATGGCTACACCTTC. The chain carries TRBV30 and TRBJ1-2; D is perhaps TRBD1 (5 bases). The CDR3 has 14 amino acids. Germline-derived CDR1 and CDR2 are GTSNPN and SVGIG (reference sequence). V shed 0 bases and J shed 5 bases, with 13 bases lying between them.

This chain's CDR3 is CASRTGLANTEAFF. In DNA, the CDR3 is TGTGCCAGCAGAACAGGGTTGGCGAACACTGAAGCTTTCTTT. The chain links TRBV6-5 to TRBJ1-1, with D perhaps TRBD1 (6 bases). CDR1 is MNHEY, CDR2 SVGAGI, per germline. Deletions cut 6 bases from V and 1 base from J, with 12 bases between. This CDR3 has 14 residues.

The rearrangement joins TRBV2 to TRBJ2-7, with 7 bases that match TRBD1. The germline CDR1 and CDR2 sequences are SNHLY and FYNNEI. Trimming took 7 bases from V and 4 from J; bases not matched to a gene: 10. The CDR3 runs to 14 residues. The CDR3 loop reads CASKIQGTGYEQYF. CDR3 coding DNA: TGTGCCAGCAAGATACAGGGGACCGGGTACGAGCAGTACTTC.

The V and J genes are TRBV7-9 and TRBJ2-3, with D maybe TRBD2 (5 bases). V was shortened by 5 bases and J by 6 bases, with 15 bases between the two germline ends. CDR1 and CDR2 (germline): SEHNR, FQNEAQ (reference sequence). CDR3 size: 14 residues. CDR3 nucleotides: TGTGCCAGCAGCCCGGGGTGGAGTTCGGATACGCAGTATTTT. This sequence encodes CASSPGWSSDTQYF. Full variable domain (rest looked up from reference TRBV7-9 and TRBJ2-3): DTGVSQNPRHKITKRGQNVTFRCDPISEHNRLYWYRQTLGQGPEFLTYFQNEAQLEKSRLLSDRFSAERPKGSFSTLEIQRTEQGDSAMYLCASSPGWSSDTQYFGPGTRLTVL.

The chain has TRBV11-2 and TRBJ2-3; no reliable D call. Germline-derived CDR1 and CDR2 are SGHAT and FQNNGV. CDR3 length equals 15 residues. V was clipped by 2 bases and J by 6 bases, with 15 bases between them. CDR3 sequence: CASSLSSSRWDTQYF. Here the CDR3 DNA reads TGTGCCAGCAGCTTATCCTCCTCTCGGTGGGATACGCAGTATTTT.

This clone was detected only a few times. The chain is built from TRBV5-1 and TRBJ2-5; D may be TRBD1 or TRBD2 (5 bases each). Looked up from germline, CDR1 is SGHRS and CDR2 is YFSETQ. This CDR3 spans 15 amino acids. The V end lost 1 base, the J end lost 5 bases, and 15 bases lay between the germline ends. The CDR3 here is CASSLSPGTIETQYF. The CDR3 DNA reads as TGCGCCAGCAGCTTGAGTCCCGGGACGATCGAGACCCAGTACTTC. Based on the CDR3 plus reference TRBV5-1 and TRBJ2-5, the full variable domain is KAGVTQTPRYLIKTRGQQVTLSCSPISGHRSVSWYQQTPGQGLQFLFEYFSETQRNKGNFPGRFSGRQFSNSRSEMNVSTLELGDSALYLCASSLSPGTIETQYFGPGTRLLVL.

The CDR3, as DNA: TGTGCCAGCAGCCAAGTTCATGGGGGGAATTCACCCCTCCACTTT. Translation gives CASSQVHGGNSPLHF. This chain connects TRBV3-1 (or the pseudogene TRBV3-2) to TRBJ1-6, with a weak D call TRBD1 (5 bases). The length of the CDR3 is 15 residues. V gave up 1 base and J gave up 7 bases, with 11 bases separating them. Germline CDR1 is LGHDT and CDR2 is YNNKEL (reference sequence).

The chain is built from TRBV19 and TRBJ2-3; tentative D call: TRBD1 (5 bases). Trimming removed 5 bases from V and 0 bases from J, with 9 bases in between. Per the germline V gene, CDR1 is LNHDA and CDR2 is SQIVND (reference sequence). The CDR3 sequence is 14 residues long. In DNA form, the CDR3 reads TGTGCCAGTAGTCTCAGGGCTAGCACAGATACGCAGTATTTT. Translation: CASSLRASTDTQYF. Together with reference TRBV19 and TRBJ2-3, the CDR3 gives the full variable domain: DGGITQSPKYLFRKEGQNVTLSCEQNLNHDAMYWYRQDPGQGLRLIYYSQIVNDFQKGDIAEGYSVSREKKESFPLTVTSAQKNPTAFYLCASSLRASTDTQYFGPGTRLTVL.

This clone appeared a single time. The rearrangement links TRBV5-1 to TRBJ2-7, with D possibly being TRBD1 or TRBD2 (6 bases each). The CDR3 has 16 amino acids. The V end lost 0 bases, the J end lost 2 bases, and 15 bases lay between the germline ends. Germline V gene lookup returns CDR1 SGHRS and CDR2 YFSETQ. The chain's CDR3 is CASSLDGGGRPYEQYF. CDR3 nucleotides: TGCGCCAGCAGCTTGGACGGGGGCGGTAGGCCCTACGAGCAGTACTTC.

This clone has just a few counts. CDR3 bases: TGTGCCAGCAGCCCACAGGGGGTGGGTGGCTACACCTTC. It translates to CASSPQGVGGYTF. This chain connects TRBV3-1 (or the pseudogene TRBV3-2) to TRBJ1-2; TRBD1 agrees at 8 bases. This CDR3 comprises 13 residues. Germline CDR1 LGHDT, CDR2 YNNKEL (reference sequence). Trimming at V came to 4 bases and at J to 7 bases, leaving 5 bases not matched to a gene.

Only one count was recorded for this clone. The V and J genes are TRBV12-5 and TRBJ2-7, with D maybe TRBD2 (5 bases). Germline V gives CDR1 LGHNT, CDR2 FRNRAP. The CDR3 loop spans 14 amino acids. The ends were cut back, 6 bases at V and 5 bases at J, with 17 bases in the middle. CDR3 residues: CASGRSGLGDEQYF. The CDR3 region has the DNA TGTGCTAGTGGCAGATCGGGATTAGGCGACGAGCAGTACTTC.

V and J are TRBV11-3 and TRBJ2-7, with D perhaps being TRBD1 or TRBD2 (5 bases each). CDR1 and CDR2 (germline): SGHNT, YENEEA. V lost 1 base, J lost 3 bases, and 13 bases lay in between. CDR3 length: 15 residues. The CDR3 nucleotides are TGTGCCAGCAGCTTAGGGGGGTTTGTCCTCTACGAGCAGTACTTC. As protein: CASSLGGFVLYEQYF. Looking up the rest from reference TRBV11-3 and TRBJ2-7 gives the full variable domain: EAGVVQSPRYKIIEKKQPVAFWCNPISGHNTLYWYLQNLGQGPELLIRYENEEAVDDSQLPKDRFSAERLKGVDSTLKIQPAELGDSAVYLCASSLGGFVLYEQYFGPGTRLTVT.

The chain is built from TRBV4-2 and TRBJ1-5, with 8 bases matching TRBD1. CDR3 length: 17 residues. Germline lookup yields CDR1 LGHNA and CDR2 YNFKEQ. After removal of 6 bases from V and 1 base from J, the junction contained 11 bases not matched to a gene. The CDR3 region is CASRPGGEDKSNQPQHF. As DNA, the CDR3 is TGTGCCAGCAGACCAGGGGGCGAGGACAAAAGCAATCAGCCCCAGCATTTT.

The rearrangement uses TRBV7-2 and TRBJ2-1, with D perhaps TRBD1 or TRBD2 (5 bases each). Trimming removed 3 bases from V and 3 bases from J, with 12 bases in between. Germline CDR1 is SGHTA and CDR2 is FQGNSA. The length of the CDR3 is 15 residues. CDR3 bases: TGTGCCAGCAGCTTCGCGTGGGGGATCTACAATGAGCAGTTCTTC. Translation: CASSFAWGIYNEQFF.

The J gene is TRBJ1-3, the V gene TRBV12-3 or TRBV12-4; no firm D call. The CDR3 totals 12 residues. V lost 5 bases and J 2 bases, leaving 4 bases between the germline ends. Written as DNA, the CDR3 is TGTGCCAGCAGTCCGGCTGGAAACACCATATATTTT. Translation: CASSPAGNTIYF.

V usage is TRBV5-1 and J usage is TRBJ2-1, with a weak D call TRBD2 (6 bases). The CDR3 is 16 residues long. V lost 1 base to trimming and J lost 3 bases, with 14 bases between them. Germline V lookup: CDR1 SGHRS, CDR2 YFSETQ. CDR3: CASSLSGSGYYNEQFF. CDR3 in DNA: TGCGCCAGCAGCTTGTCCGGGAGTGGATACTACAATGAGCAGTTCTTC.

This clone came up a few times. The chain combines TRBV6-5 with TRBJ1-2; no reliable D call. Germline lookup yields CDR1 MNHEY and CDR2 SVGAGI. This CDR3 is 13 amino acids long. Trimming pared 8 bases from V and 4 bases from J, leaving 14 bases between. The CDR3 region is CASLGWRGYGYTF. The DNA for the CDR3 is TGTGCCAGCTTAGGGTGGCGCGGCTATGGCTACACCTTC.

The genes are TRBV19 and TRBJ2-7; TRBD2 might be the D (5 bases). V lost 3 bases to trimming and J lost 3 bases, with 9 bases between them. Germline lookup yields CDR1 LNHDA and CDR2 SQIVND (reference sequence). The CDR3 length is 13 residues. CDR3 protein: CASSMRERYEQYF. The CDR3 DNA reads as TGTGCCAGTAGTATGAGGGAGCGCTACGAGCAGTACTTC.

This clone was recorded a few times. The rearrangement uses TRBV5-5 and TRBJ2-7, with unresolved D. V was trimmed by 2 bases and J by 4 bases, leaving 16 bases between them. CDR1 is SGHKS and CDR2 is YYEKEE in the germline V gene (reference sequence). The CDR3 is 15 amino acids. CDR3 bases: TGTGCCAGCAGCTTCGTTGGCAGCAACTTATACGAGCAGTACTTC. It is translated as CASSFVGSNLYEQYF.

The chain has TRBV14 and TRBJ2-3, with 9 bases matching TRBD2. The CDR3 extends over 15 amino acids. V gave up 1 base and J gave up 4 bases; unmatched junction bases: 3. Per the germline V gene, CDR1 is SGHDN and CDR2 is FVKESK. The CDR3 reads CASSQVIAGADTQYF. The CDR3 nucleotides are TGTGCCAGCAGCCAAGTGATAGCGGGGGCAGATACGCAGTATTTT.